Listed here are 13 T cell receptor beta chains from one sample, sequenced in a study of shared clonotypes between healthy human individuals. Profiling relied on immunoSEQ multiplex PCR, and the TCRdb table lists in-frame clones only, not all of them. The sample contains roughly 2.5 million clones, just over 90% of which appear only once. Sequenced input: naive CD4+ T cells sorted from blood. Subset defined: CD45RA+ positively selected. Receptors were obtained from a man aged 18-30 years in good health.

This chain links TRBV6-6 with TRBJ2-5; unclear D gene. The CDR3 is made up of 12 amino acids. CDR1 MNHNY and CDR2 SVGAGI come from the germline V gene (reference sequence). The ends were cut back, 5 bases at V and 2 bases at J, with 6 bases in the middle. Here the CDR3 reads CASSQKQETQYF. The CDR3 bases are TGTGCCAGCAGTCAAAAACAAGAGACCCAGTACTTC.

The genes are TRBV2 and TRBJ2-7, with 8 bases aligning to TRBD2. Trimming removed 1 base from V and 2 bases from J; junction bases left unmatched: 4. In germline, CDR1 is SNHLY, CDR2 FYNNEI. The CDR3 is made up of 15 amino acids. The CDR3 region has the DNA TGTGCCAGCAGTGAAGAGGGCGGGGGGCCCTACGAGCAGTACTTC. Residues: CASSEEGGGPYEQYF.

V is TRBV19 and J is TRBJ1-4; D call uncertain. The CDR3 has 15 residues. Germline loops: CDR1 LNHDA, CDR2 SQIVND (reference sequence). Trimming cost V 0 bases and J 4 bases, with 9 bases left between them. The CDR3 protein is CASSIERGGNEKLFF. The CDR3, as DNA: TGTGCCAGTAGTATAGAGAGAGGAGGTAATGAAAAACTGTTTTTT.

The sample holds one count of this clone. The V and J genes are TRBV5-1 and TRBJ2-3; 8 nucleotides match TRBD1. In germline, CDR1 is SGHRS, CDR2 YFSETQ. V was clipped by 2 bases and J by 1 base; unmatched bases: 3. The CDR3 is made up of 15 amino acids. For the CDR3, the DNA is TGCGCCAGCAGCTTCAGGGGGCCTGGCACAGATACGCAGTATTTT. This sequence encodes CASSFRGPGTDTQYF.

In its sample, this clone was seen once. The V call is TRBV9, the J call TRBJ2-7; D uncertain. V lost 0 bases and J 2 bases, leaving 9 bases between the germline ends. Germline V CDR1 and CDR2: SGDLS, YYNGEE. The CDR3 is 14 amino acids. The CDR3 region is CASSVGLGAYEQYF. The DNA for the CDR3 is TGTGCCAGCAGCGTAGGATTAGGAGCCTACGAGCAGTACTTC.

Turning to this clone: A read error may produce the germline difference seen at one junction end. The chain links TRBV11-2 to TRBJ1-1, with a tentative D call TRBD1 (5 bases). Per the germline V gene, CDR1 is SGHAT and CDR2 is FQNNGV. CDR3 length: 15 residues. For the CDR3, the DNA is TGTGCCAGCACCTTACGACCCCTCGGGGGCACTGAAGCTTTCTTT. Its protein is CASTLRPLGGTEAFF.

The gene calls are TRBV28 and TRBJ2-2, with 8 bases matching TRBD1. The CDR3 is 15 residues long. Losses at the gene ends were 5 bases for V and 3 bases for J; bases not matched to a gene: 5. Germline V gene lookup returns CDR1 MDHEN and CDR2 SYDVKM. CDR3 residues: CASSLGTGYTGELFF. In DNA form, the CDR3 reads TGTGCCAGCAGTCTAGGGACAGGTTACACCGGGGAGCTGTTTTTT.

The V and J genes are TRBV7-2 and TRBJ2-5, with 15 bases fitting TRBD2. Germline CDR1 is SGHTA and CDR2 is FQGNSA. J lost 7 bases, V lost 4 bases, and 7 bases had no gene match. This CDR3 is built from 16 residues. CDR3 sequence: CASSYRTSGGAVTQYF. CDR3 DNA: TGTGCCAGCAGCTATCGGACTAGCGGGGGGGCCGTGACCCAGTACTTC.

V gene TRBV18 combines with J gene TRBJ2-4; D is possibly TRBD1 (5 bases). The CDR3 spans 15 residues. Germline values: CDR1 KGHSH, CDR2 LQKENI. The V and J ends lost 6 bases and 0 bases respectively, with 12 bases between them. The CDR3 region is CASSDSNVAKNIQYF. CDR3 DNA sequence: TGTGCCAGCTCCGACAGTAACGTAGCCAAAAACATTCAGTACTTC.

The chain combines TRBV11-2 with TRBJ2-2, with a weak D call TRBD2 (7 bases). V gave up 1 base and J gave up 4 bases, with 10 bases separating them. From germline, CDR1 is SGHAT and CDR2 FQNNGV. The CDR3 is 15 amino acids. CDR3 protein: CASSLGGGLTGELFF. The CDR3, as DNA: TGTGCCAGCAGCTTAGGCGGGGGCCTCACCGGGGAGCTGTTTTTT.

The rearrangement joins TRBV19 to TRBJ2-7; tentative D call: TRBD2 (6 bases). Between the trimmed V and J ends, which lost 4 bases and 4 bases, there was a span of 17 bases. Germline V gene sequence: CDR1 LNHDA, CDR2 SQIVND (reference sequence). The CDR3 has 15 amino acids. DNA of the CDR3: TGTGCCAGTAGTACCCTAGGAGGGAGCGGGTACGAGCAGTACTTC. It translates to CASSTLGGSGYEQYF.

The chain recombines TRBV28 with TRBJ1-6; 7 bases align to TRBD1. The V gene's germline CDR1 is MDHEN and CDR2 SYDVKM. This CDR3 is built from 13 residues. V was clipped by 6 bases and J by 15 bases; unmatched bases: 11. The CDR3 is CASSADRAPFLHF. The CDR3 coding sequence is TGTGCCAGCAGCGCCGACAGGGCACCTTTCCTCCACTTT. The variable domain in full, completed from reference TRBV28 and TRBJ1-6, reads DVKVTQSSRYLVKRTGEKVFLECVQDMDHENMFWYRQDPGLGLRLIYFSYDVKMKEKGDIPEGYSVSREKKERFSLILESASTNQTSMYLCASSADRAPFLHFGNGTRLTVT.

V gene TRBV7-6 combines with J gene TRBJ2-1; possibly TRBD2 for D (6 bases). CDR3 length equals 14 residues. The V gene's germline CDR1 is SGHVS and CDR2 FNYEAQ. V was cut by 2 bases and J by 6 bases, with 11 bases left in between. This chain's CDR3 is CASSLYGRSNEQFF. The CDR3 nucleotides are TGTGCCAGCAGCTTATACGGGAGAAGCAATGAGCAGTTCTTC. The variable domain in full, completed from reference TRBV7-6 and TRBJ2-1, reads GAGVSQSPRYKVTKRGQDVALRCDPISGHVSLYWYRQALGQGPEFLTYFNYEAQQDKSGLPNDRFSAERPEGSISTLTIQRTEQRDSAMYRCASSLYGRSNEQFFGPGTRLTVL.